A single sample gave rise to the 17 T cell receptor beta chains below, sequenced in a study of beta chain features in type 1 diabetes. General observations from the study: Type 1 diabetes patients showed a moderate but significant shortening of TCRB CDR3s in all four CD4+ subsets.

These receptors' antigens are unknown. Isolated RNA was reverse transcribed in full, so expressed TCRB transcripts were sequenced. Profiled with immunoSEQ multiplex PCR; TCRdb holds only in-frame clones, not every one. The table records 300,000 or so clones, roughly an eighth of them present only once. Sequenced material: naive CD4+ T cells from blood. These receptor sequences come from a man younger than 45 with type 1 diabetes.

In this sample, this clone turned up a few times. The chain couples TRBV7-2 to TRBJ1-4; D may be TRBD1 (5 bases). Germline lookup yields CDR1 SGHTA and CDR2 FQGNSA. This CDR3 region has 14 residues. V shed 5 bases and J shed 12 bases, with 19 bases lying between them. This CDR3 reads CASSPNMGGEQLFF. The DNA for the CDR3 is TGTGCCAGCAGCCCTAATATGGGGGGGGAGCAACTGTTTTTT.

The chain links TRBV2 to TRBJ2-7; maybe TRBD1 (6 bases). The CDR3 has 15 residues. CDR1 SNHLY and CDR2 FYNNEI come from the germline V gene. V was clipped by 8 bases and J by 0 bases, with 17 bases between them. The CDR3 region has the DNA TGTGCCAGCCGTCAGGACAGTTGGAGCTCCTACGAGCAGTACTTC. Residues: CASRQDSWSSYEQYF.

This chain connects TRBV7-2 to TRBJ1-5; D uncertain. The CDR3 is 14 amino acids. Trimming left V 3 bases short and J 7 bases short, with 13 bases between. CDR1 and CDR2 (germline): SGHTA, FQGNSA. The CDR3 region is CASSFVGGGQPQHF. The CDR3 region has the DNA TGTGCCAGCAGCTTCGTTGGAGGAGGACAGCCCCAGCATTTT.

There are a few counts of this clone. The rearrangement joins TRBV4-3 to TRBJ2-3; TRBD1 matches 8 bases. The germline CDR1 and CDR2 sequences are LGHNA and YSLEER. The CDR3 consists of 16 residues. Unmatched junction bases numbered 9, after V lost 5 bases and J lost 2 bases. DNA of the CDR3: TGCGCCAGCAGCTCCCGGGACAGGCCCTACACAGATACGCAGTATTTT. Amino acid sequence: CASSSRDRPYTDTQYF.

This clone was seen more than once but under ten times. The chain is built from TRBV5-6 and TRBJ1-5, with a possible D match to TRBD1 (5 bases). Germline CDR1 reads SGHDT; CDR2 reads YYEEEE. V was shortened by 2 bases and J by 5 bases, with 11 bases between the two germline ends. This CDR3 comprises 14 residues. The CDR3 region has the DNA TGTGCCAGCAGCTTAGCGCAGGGCTATCAGCCCCAGCATTTT. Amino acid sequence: CASSLAQGYQPQHF.

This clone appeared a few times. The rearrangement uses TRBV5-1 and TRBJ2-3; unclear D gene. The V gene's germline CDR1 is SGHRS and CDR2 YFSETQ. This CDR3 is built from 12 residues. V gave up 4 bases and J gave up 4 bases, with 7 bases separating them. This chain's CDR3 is CASSPGSDTQYF. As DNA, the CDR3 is TGCGCCAGCAGCCCCGGGTCAGATACGCAGTATTTT.

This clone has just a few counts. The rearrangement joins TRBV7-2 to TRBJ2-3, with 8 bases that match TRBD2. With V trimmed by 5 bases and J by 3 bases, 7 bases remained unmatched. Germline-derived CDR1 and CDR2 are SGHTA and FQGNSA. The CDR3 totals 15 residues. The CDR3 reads CASSGSGIGTDTQYF. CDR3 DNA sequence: TGTGCCAGCAGCGGTAGCGGGATTGGGACAGATACGCAGTATTTT.

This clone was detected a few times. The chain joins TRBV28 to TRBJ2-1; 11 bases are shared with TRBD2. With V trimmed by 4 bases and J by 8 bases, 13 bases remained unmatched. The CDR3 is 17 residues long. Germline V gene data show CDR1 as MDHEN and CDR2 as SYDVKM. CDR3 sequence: CASSSTSGSTALDEQFF. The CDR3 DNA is TGTGCCAGCAGTTCCACTAGCGGGAGCACGGCGTTGGATGAGCAGTTCTTC.

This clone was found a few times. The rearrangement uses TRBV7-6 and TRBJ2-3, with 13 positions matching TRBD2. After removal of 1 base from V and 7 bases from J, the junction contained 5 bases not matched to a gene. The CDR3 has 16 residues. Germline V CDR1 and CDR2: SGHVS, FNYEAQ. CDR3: CASSLGLAGGYNTQYF. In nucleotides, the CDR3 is TGTGCCAGCAGCTTAGGACTAGCGGGAGGTTATAATACGCAGTATTTT.

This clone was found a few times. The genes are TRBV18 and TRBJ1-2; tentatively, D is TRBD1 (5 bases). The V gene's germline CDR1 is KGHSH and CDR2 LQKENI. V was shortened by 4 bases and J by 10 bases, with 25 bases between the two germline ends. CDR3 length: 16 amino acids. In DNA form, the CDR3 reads TGTGCCAGCTCACTCGACCCTATGTCGGGGGGAGTTGACTACACCTTC. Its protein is CASSLDPMSGGVDYTF. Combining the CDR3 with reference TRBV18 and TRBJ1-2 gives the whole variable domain NAGVMQNPRHLVRRRGQEARLRCSPMKGHSHVYWYRQLPEEGLKFMVYLQKENIIDESGMPKERFSAEFPKEGPSILRIQQVVRGDSAAYFCASSLDPMSGGVDYTFGSGTRLTVV.

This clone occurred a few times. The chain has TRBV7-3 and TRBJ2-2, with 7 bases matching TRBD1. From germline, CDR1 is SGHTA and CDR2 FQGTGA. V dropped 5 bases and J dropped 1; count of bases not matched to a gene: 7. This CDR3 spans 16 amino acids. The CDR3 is CASSRQGSLNTGELFF. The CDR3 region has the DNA TGTGCCAGCAGCCGACAGGGATCCCTGAACACCGGGGAGCTGTTTTTT.

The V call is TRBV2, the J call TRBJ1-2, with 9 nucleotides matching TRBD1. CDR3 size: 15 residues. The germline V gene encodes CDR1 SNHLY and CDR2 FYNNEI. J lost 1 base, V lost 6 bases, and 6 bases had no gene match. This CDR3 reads CASRLGQGYNYGYTF. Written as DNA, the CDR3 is TGTGCCAGCAGGCTAGGACAGGGGTATAACTATGGCTACACCTTC.

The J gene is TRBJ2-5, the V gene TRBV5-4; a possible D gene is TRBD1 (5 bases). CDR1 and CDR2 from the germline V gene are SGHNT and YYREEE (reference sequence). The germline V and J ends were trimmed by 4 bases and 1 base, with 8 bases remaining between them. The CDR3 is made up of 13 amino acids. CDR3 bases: TGTGCCAGCAGCCAGGGTTCCCAAGAGACCCAGTACTTC. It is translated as CASSQGSQETQYF.

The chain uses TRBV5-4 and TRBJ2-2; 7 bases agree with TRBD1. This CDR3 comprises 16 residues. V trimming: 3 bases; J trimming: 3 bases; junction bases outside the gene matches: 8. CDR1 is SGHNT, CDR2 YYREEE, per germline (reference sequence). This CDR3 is CASSSRDRGDTGELFF. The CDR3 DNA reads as TGTGCCAGCAGCTCCCGGGACAGAGGAGACACCGGGGAGCTGTTTTTT.

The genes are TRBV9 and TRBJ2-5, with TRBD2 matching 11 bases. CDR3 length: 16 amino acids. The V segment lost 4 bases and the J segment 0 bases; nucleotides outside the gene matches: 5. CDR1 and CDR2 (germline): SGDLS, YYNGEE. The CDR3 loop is CASSPRTSGYQETQYF. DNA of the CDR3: TGTGCCAGCAGCCCGCGGACTAGCGGGTACCAAGAGACCCAGTACTTC.

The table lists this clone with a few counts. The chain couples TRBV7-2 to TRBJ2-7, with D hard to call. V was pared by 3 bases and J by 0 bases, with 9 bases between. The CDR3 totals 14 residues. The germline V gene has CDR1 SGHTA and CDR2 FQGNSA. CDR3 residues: CASSFLMSSYEQYF. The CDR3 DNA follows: TGTGCCAGCAGCTTTCTTATGAGCTCCTACGAGCAGTACTTC.

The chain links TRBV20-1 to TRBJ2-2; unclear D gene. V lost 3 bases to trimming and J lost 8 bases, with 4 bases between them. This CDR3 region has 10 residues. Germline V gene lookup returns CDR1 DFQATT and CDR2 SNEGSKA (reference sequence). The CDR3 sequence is CSARRGELFF. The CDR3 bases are TGCAGTGCTAGGAGGGGGGAGCTGTTTTTT.